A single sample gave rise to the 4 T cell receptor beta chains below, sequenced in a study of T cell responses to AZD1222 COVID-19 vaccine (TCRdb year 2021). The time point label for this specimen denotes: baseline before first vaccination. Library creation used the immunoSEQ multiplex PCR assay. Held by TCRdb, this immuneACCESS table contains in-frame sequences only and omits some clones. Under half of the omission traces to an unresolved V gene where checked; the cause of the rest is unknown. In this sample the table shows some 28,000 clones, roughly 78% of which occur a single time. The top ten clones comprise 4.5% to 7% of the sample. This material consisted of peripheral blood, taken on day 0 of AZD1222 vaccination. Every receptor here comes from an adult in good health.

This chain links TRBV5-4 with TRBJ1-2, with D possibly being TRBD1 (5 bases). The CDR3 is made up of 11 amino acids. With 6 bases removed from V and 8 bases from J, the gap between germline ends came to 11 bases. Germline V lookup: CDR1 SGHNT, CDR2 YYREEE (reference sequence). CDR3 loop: CASIGTIGYTF. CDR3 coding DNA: TGTGCCAGCATCGGGACGATAGGCTACACCTTC.

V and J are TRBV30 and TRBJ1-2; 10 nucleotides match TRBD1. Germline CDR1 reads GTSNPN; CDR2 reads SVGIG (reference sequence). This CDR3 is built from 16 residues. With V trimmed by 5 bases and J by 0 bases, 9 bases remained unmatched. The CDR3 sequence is CAWATKGQGTNYGYTF. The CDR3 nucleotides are TGTGCCTGGGCGACTAAGGGACAGGGGACTAACTATGGCTACACCTTC.

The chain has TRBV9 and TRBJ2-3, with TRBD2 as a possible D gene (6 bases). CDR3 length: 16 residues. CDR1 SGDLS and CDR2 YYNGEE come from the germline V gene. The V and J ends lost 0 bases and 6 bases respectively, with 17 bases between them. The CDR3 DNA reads TGTGCCAGCAGCGTAGGTAGCGGACGCCCCCCCGATACGCAGTATTTT. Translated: CASSVGSGRPPDTQYF. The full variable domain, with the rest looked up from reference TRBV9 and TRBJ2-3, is DSGVTQTPKHLITATGQRVTLRCSPRSGDLSVYWYQQSLDQGLQFLIQYYNGEERAKGNILERFSAQQFPDLHSELNLSSLELGDSALYFCASSVGSGRPPDTQYFGPGTRLTVL.

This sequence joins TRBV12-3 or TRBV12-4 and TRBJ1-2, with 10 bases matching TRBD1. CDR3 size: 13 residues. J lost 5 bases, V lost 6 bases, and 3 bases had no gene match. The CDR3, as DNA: TGTGCCAGCAGGGGACAGGGGACTTATGGCTACACCTTC. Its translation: CASRGQGTYGYTF.